One and the same sample provided the 30 T cell receptor beta chains below, sequenced in a study of shared clonotypes between healthy human individuals (TCRdb year 2020). Library preparation used the immunoSEQ multiplex PCR assay. Here the immuneACCESS table is served through TCRdb, limited to in-frame sequences with V and J called. Missing clones are a known gap in these copies; in checked studies unresolved V genes cover under half, and the rest lacks a known reason. For this sample there are about 1.5 million clones; 98% appear just once. 0.4% to 0.45% of the sample comes from the top ten. Sequencing used naive CD4+ T cells sorted from blood. The sample's cell subset or site label is to be understood as: CD45RA+ positively selected. These receptor sequences come from a man aged 25-45 years in good health.

The chain links TRBV28 to TRBJ1-2; D may be TRBD1 (5 bases). This CDR3 is 14 amino acids long. Trimming cost V 6 bases and J 13 bases, with 24 bases left between them. Per the germline V gene, CDR1 is MDHEN and CDR2 is SYDVKM. As DNA, the CDR3 is TGTGCCAGCAGATTAGGGGACCGTCTTCTAGAATTCACCTTC. Translated, it gives CASRLGDRLLEFTF.

The rearrangement links TRBV5-1 to TRBJ2-7; D is possibly TRBD1 or TRBD2 (5 bases each). The CDR3 runs to 16 residues. The germline CDR1 and CDR2 sequences are SGHRS and YFSETQ. With 3 bases removed from V and 0 bases from J, the gap between germline ends came to 16 bases. CDR3 sequence reads: CASSSFRDGGSYEQYF. The CDR3 DNA follows: TGCGCCAGCAGCTCGTTCCGGGACGGAGGCTCCTACGAGCAGTACTTC.

The V gene is TRBV11-3, the J gene TRBJ2-2, with D perhaps TRBD2 (7 bases). Trimming stripped 5 bases from V and 4 bases from J, with 14 bases between. Germline assignment: CDR1 SGHNT and CDR2 YENEEA. The CDR3 spans 15 residues. The CDR3 sequence is CASSLGGGSTGELFF. In DNA, the CDR3 is TGTGCCAGCAGCCTGGGAGGGGGGTCCACCGGGGAGCTGTTTTTT. Complete variable domain (other parts from reference TRBV11-3 and TRBJ2-2): EAGVVQSPRYKIIEKKQPVAFWCNPISGHNTLYWYLQNLGQGPELLIRYENEEAVDDSQLPKDRFSAERLKGVDSTLKIQPAELGDSAVYLCASSLGGGSTGELFFGEGSRLTVL.

This chain joins TRBV6-4 and TRBJ2-1; tentative D call: TRBD2 (5 bases). CDR3 length: 19 amino acids. Germline CDR1 reads MRHNA; CDR2 reads SNTAGT. V lost 6 bases and J lost 5, with 29 bases in between. In nucleotides, the CDR3 is TGTGCCAGCAGAACCACCGGAGGTAGAAGACATACTAGGAACAATGAGCAGTTCTTC. Its translation is CASRTTGGRRHTRNNEQFF.

A note on this clone: The same CDR3 can be traced to other DNA sequences in this sample. This rearrangement joins TRBV9 to TRBJ2-2; TRBD2 matches 7 bases. The CDR3 runs to 15 residues. V was pared by 2 bases and J by 4 bases, with 5 bases of the junction left unmatched. Germline V gene sequence: CDR1 SGDLS, CDR2 YYNGEE. The CDR3, as DNA: TGTGCCAGCAGCGTCGGGGGGTCGCCCACCGGGGAGCTGTTTTTT. It translates to CASSVGGSPTGELFF.

Concerning this clone: The same CDR3 can be traced to other DNA sequences in this sample. The chain couples TRBV5-1 to TRBJ2-5, with D hard to call. Germline CDR1 reads SGHRS; CDR2 reads YFSETQ. Trimming removed 0 bases at V and 3 bases at J, with 6 bases between. The CDR3 has 13 amino acids. The chain's CDR3 is CASSLVGEETQYF. The DNA for the CDR3 is TGCGCCAGCAGCTTGGTAGGTGAAGAGACCCAGTACTTC.

The count of this clone is one. The identical CDR3 is also encoded by other nucleotide sequences in the sample. The gene calls are TRBV18 and TRBJ2-5; D is uncertain. The CDR3 length is 13 residues. Per germline, CDR1 KGHSH and CDR2 LQKENI. V gave up 3 bases and J gave up 4 bases, with 9 bases separating them. DNA for the CDR3: TGTGCCAGCTCACCCCCCGGAGCAGAGACCCAGTACTTC. Protein: CASSPPGAETQYF.

The J gene is TRBJ1-5, the V gene TRBV21-1; the DNA was not compared with TRBD1, the D call given in the table. TRBV21-1 is classified as a pseudogene. The CDR3 covers 15 residues. CDR3 in amino acids: CASSKDRAPNQPQHF. The CDR3 DNA is TGTGCCAGCAGCAAGGACAGGGCTCCCAATCAGCCCCAGCATTTT.

The rearrangement joins TRBV21-1 to TRBJ1-5; the DNA was not used to check the table's D call, TRBD1. TRBV21-1 corresponds to a pseudogene. The CDR3 contains 17 residues. CDR3 DNA sequence: TGTGCCAGCAGCAAAGCTGACAGGACAGGGGGCTATCAGCCCCAGCATTTT. This codes for CASSKADRTGGYQPQHF.

This clone is a singleton in its sample. The chain recombines TRBV5-6 with TRBJ2-1; 8 bases are a match to TRBD1. CDR1 and CDR2 from the germline V gene are SGHDT and YYEEEE. The CDR3 is 14 amino acids. V lost 4 bases, J lost 7 bases, and 7 bases stayed unmatched. The CDR3 DNA reads TGTGCCAGCAGCCCGGGGACAGGTTGGAATGAGCAGTTCTTC. Protein sequence: CASSPGTGWNEQFF. The variable domain in full, completed from reference TRBV5-6 and TRBJ2-1, reads DAGVTQSPTHLIKTRGQQVTLRCSPKSGHDTVSWYQQALGQGPQFIFQYYEEEERQRGNFPDRFSGHQFPNYSSELNVNALLLGDSALYLCASSPGTGWNEQFFGPGTRLTVL.

This clone has more than one count but fewer than ten. The V call is TRBV28, the J call TRBJ2-7, with TRBD1 matching 8 bases. Germline lookup yields CDR1 MDHEN and CDR2 SYDVKM. V lost 5 bases and J lost 2; bases outside the gene matches: 2. The CDR3 length is 13 residues. CDR3 DNA sequence: TGTGCCAGCAGTCGACAGGGGCCCTACGAGCAGTACTTC. Translating it yields CASSRQGPYEQYF.

This clone was detected only once. The chain links TRBV29-1 to TRBJ1-4; 10 bases line up with TRBD1. The V and J ends lost 6 bases and 6 bases, in that order; junction bases with no gene match: 4. The CDR3 totals 13 residues. In germline, CDR1 is SQVTM, CDR2 ANQGSEA. CDR3 loop: CSVFGTGDEKLFF. CDR3 sequence (DNA): TGCAGCGTGTTCGGGACAGGGGATGAAAAACTGTTTTTT.

The V and J genes are TRBV19 and TRBJ1-5; D uncertain. V lost 1 base to trimming and J lost 1 base, with 23 bases between them. Per germline, CDR1 LNHDA and CDR2 SQIVND (reference sequence). This CDR3 has 20 residues. In nucleotides, the CDR3 is TGTGCCAGTAGTATAGGGTTGGCAGGTTCAAAGTCTGGGAGCAATCAGCCCCAGCATTTT. This translates into CASSIGLAGSKSGSNQPQHF.

The chain links TRBV5-6 to TRBJ2-3; D not resolved. Deletions cut 0 bases from V and 10 bases from J, with 9 bases between. The germline V gene encodes CDR1 SGHDT and CDR2 YYEEEE. CDR3 length: 12 residues. In nucleotides, the CDR3 is TGTGCCAGCAGCTTGGGCTCCCTTTCGCAGTATTTT. This encodes CASSLGSLSQYF. The full variable domain, rest sourced from reference TRBV5-6 and TRBJ2-3, is DAGVTQSPTHLIKTRGQQVTLRCSPKSGHDTVSWYQQALGQGPQFIFQYYEEEERQRGNFPDRFSGHQFPNYSSELNVNALLLGDSALYLCASSLGSLSQYFGPGTRLTVL.

The V and J genes are TRBV28 and TRBJ2-7, with 7 bases fitting TRBD1. Trimming at V came to 5 bases and at J to 1 base, leaving 8 bases not matched to a gene. The CDR3 is 15 amino acids. CDR1 MDHEN and CDR2 SYDVKM come from the germline V gene. CDR3 sequence reads: CASSRSRTGSYEQYF. The CDR3 nucleotides are TGTGCCAGCAGTCGATCACGGACAGGTTCCTACGAGCAGTACTTC.

V is TRBV18 and J is TRBJ2-1, with D unclear. With 5 bases removed from V and 3 bases from J, the gap between germline ends came to 5 bases. The germline V gene has CDR1 KGHSH and CDR2 LQKENI. There are 12 residues in the CDR3. CDR3 DNA: TGTGCCAGCTCAACCGACTACAATGAGCAGTTCTTC. As protein: CASSTDYNEQFF.

This clone was picked up one time. The rearrangement links TRBV9 to TRBJ2-6; D remains unclear. V was cut by 4 bases and J by 0 bases, with 14 bases left in between. In germline, CDR1 is SGDLS, CDR2 YYNGEE. The CDR3 runs 17 residues. Here the CDR3 reads CASSTLPGGSGANVLTF. The CDR3 DNA reads TGTGCCAGCAGCACCCTCCCAGGCGGCTCTGGGGCCAACGTCCTGACTTTC. Full variable domain (remainder filled in from reference TRBV9 and TRBJ2-6): DSGVTQTPKHLITATGQRVTLRCSPRSGDLSVYWYQQSLDQGLQFLIQYYNGEERAKGNILERFSAQQFPDLHSELNLSSLELGDSALYFCASSTLPGGSGANVLTFGAGSRLTVL.

The chain carries TRBV28 and TRBJ2-1, with unresolved D. The CDR3 runs to 15 residues. Germline V gene data show CDR1 as MDHEN and CDR2 as SYDVKM. Trimming removed 5 bases from V and 8 bases from J, with 19 bases in between. CDR3 amino acids: CASSKWPLSEHEQFF. For the CDR3, the DNA is TGTGCCAGCAGTAAATGGCCCCTTTCGGAACATGAGCAGTTCTTC.

The chain carries TRBV5-1 and TRBJ2-7; maybe TRBD1 (6 bases). CDR1 is SGHRS and CDR2 is YFSETQ in the germline V gene. This CDR3 region has 15 residues. Trimming took 4 bases from V and 2 from J, leaving 16 bases between them. CDR3 sequence reads: CASSLVGGSPYEQYF. DNA of the CDR3: TGCGCCAGCAGCCTGGTTGGGGGCTCTCCCTACGAGCAGTACTTC.

V gene TRBV29-1 combines with J gene TRBJ2-1; 7 positions match TRBD1. The CDR3 spans 12 residues. Germline V lookup: CDR1 SQVTM, CDR2 ANQGSEA. V was pared by 6 bases and J by 5 bases, with 4 bases of the junction left unmatched. DNA of the CDR3: TGCAGCGTCCGGGACAGAGACAATGAGCAGTTCTTC. It is translated as CSVRDRDNEQFF.

The CDR3 sequence: CASTKPSGTQYF. The CDR3 nucleotides read TGTGCCAGCACCAAACCGAGCGGGACCCAGTACTTC. The chain joins TRBV28 to TRBJ2-5; tentative D call: TRBD2 (5 bases). CDR3 length: 12 residues. CDR1 and CDR2 (germline): MDHEN, SYDVKM. Trimming took off 7 bases at V and 7 bases at J, with 13 bases between the two ends. The full variable domain, with the rest looked up from reference TRBV28 and TRBJ2-5, is DVKVTQSSRYLVKRTGEKVFLECVQDMDHENMFWYRQDPGLGLRLIYFSYDVKMKEKGDIPEGYSVSREKKERFSLILESASTNQTSMYLCASTKPSGTQYFGPGTRLLVL.

The rearrangement links TRBV9 to TRBJ2-2, with 7 bases lining up with TRBD2. Trimming cost V 1 base and J 4 bases; bases outside gene matches: 7. The germline V gene encodes CDR1 SGDLS and CDR2 YYNGEE. The CDR3 has 16 residues. The CDR3 nucleotides read TGTGCCAGCAGCGTAAGGGCGGGAGCTATCACCGGGGAGCTGTTTTTT. Its protein is CASSVRAGAITGELFF. Variable domain in full (rest from reference TRBV9 and TRBJ2-2): DSGVTQTPKHLITATGQRVTLRCSPRSGDLSVYWYQQSLDQGLQFLIQYYNGEERAKGNILERFSAQQFPDLHSELNLSSLELGDSALYFCASSVRAGAITGELFFGEGSRLTVL.

This rearrangement joins TRBV28 to TRBJ1-2, with no clear D. CDR1 and CDR2 from the germline V gene are MDHEN and SYDVKM. The CDR3 contains 14 residues. With 6 bases removed from V and 5 bases from J, the gap between germline ends came to 16 bases. For the CDR3, the DNA is TGTGCCAGCAGCCCGGAGTTGGCGGGTTATGGCTACACCTTC. Encoded protein: CASSPELAGYGYTF.

With respect to this clone: This CDR3 is also generated by other DNA sequences in the sample. The chain has TRBV18 and TRBJ2-7, with no clear D. The germline gives CDR1 KGHSH, CDR2 LQKENI. The CDR3 consists of 15 residues. V shed 2 bases and J shed 0 bases, with 11 bases lying between them. The CDR3 reads CASSPTDLSSYEQYF. CDR3 sequence (DNA): TGTGCCAGCTCACCAACCGATCTGAGCTCCTACGAGCAGTACTTC.

The chain links TRBV11-2 to TRBJ2-7, with a weak D call TRBD2 (5 bases). CDR3 length: 14 amino acids. Germline CDR1 is SGHAT and CDR2 is FQNNGV. V dropped 7 bases and J dropped 7 bases, with 20 bases sitting between them. Here the CDR3 DNA reads TGTGCCAGCACCCATAGCGAGAGAACCCTGGAGCAGTACTTC. The encoded protein is CASTHSERTLEQYF.

The chain joins TRBV4-2 to TRBJ2-2, with TRBD2 matching over 11 bases. Germline V gene data show CDR1 as LGHNA and CDR2 as YNFKEQ. Trimming removed 1 base from V and 4 bases from J; junction bases left unmatched: 2. The CDR3 has 16 residues. The CDR3 DNA sequence: TGTGCCAGCAGCCAAGTTACTAGCGGGAGCACCGGGGAGCTGTTTTTT. This sequence encodes CASSQVTSGSTGELFF.

The V call is TRBV19, the J call TRBJ1-1; D is unclear. The germline gives CDR1 LNHDA, CDR2 SQIVND (reference sequence). This CDR3 contains 15 residues. Trimming took off 4 bases at V and 2 bases at J, with 14 bases between the two ends. CDR3 nucleotide sequence: TGTGCCAGTAGTAAGGACCGGGTGGCCAACACTGAAGCTTTCTTT. Translated: CASSKDRVANTEAFF.

The rearrangement links TRBV29-1 to TRBJ1-4, with D possibly TRBD1 on 5 matching bases. CDR1 SQVTM and CDR2 ANQGSEA come from the germline V gene. V was shortened by 7 bases and J by 3 bases, with 9 bases between the two germline ends. The CDR3 extends over 12 amino acids. The CDR3 sequence is CSGGVANEKLFF. For the CDR3, the DNA is TGCAGCGGAGGGGTGGCTAATGAAAAACTGTTTTTT.

This chain links TRBV9 with TRBJ2-3; 8 bases are a match to TRBD2. This CDR3 is built from 15 residues. V lost 4 bases and J lost 0; bases outside the gene matches: 4. Germline CDR1 SGDLS, CDR2 YYNGEE. The CDR3 reads CASSIRTSSTDTQYF. The CDR3 DNA follows: TGTGCCAGCAGCATCCGGACTAGCAGCACAGATACGCAGTATTTT.

This chain uses TRBV28 with TRBJ2-1; 11 bases are shared with TRBD2. J gave up 7 bases and V 9 bases, and 8 bases lay outside the gene matches. This CDR3 is 14 amino acids long. From germline, CDR1 is MDHEN and CDR2 SYDVKM. CDR3: CASNGLAGTNEQFF. The CDR3 DNA reads as TGTGCCAGTAATGGACTAGCGGGCACTAATGAGCAGTTCTTC.